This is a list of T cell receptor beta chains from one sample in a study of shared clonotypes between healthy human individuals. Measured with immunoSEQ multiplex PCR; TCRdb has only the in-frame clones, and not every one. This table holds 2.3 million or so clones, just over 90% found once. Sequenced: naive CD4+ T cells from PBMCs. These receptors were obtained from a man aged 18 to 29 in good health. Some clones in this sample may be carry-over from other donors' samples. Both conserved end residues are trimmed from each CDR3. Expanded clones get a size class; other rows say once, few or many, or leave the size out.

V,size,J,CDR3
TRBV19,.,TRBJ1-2,ASTVDRYGYT
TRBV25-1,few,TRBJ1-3,ASRPAGAGNTIY
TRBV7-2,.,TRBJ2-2,ASSLGTANTGELF
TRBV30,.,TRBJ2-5,AWKSIEGETQY
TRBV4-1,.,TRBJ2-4,ASSQATDREAGRVTKNIQY
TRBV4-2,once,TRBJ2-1,ASSQGPERFDNEQF
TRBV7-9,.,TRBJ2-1,ASSSQGGAQF
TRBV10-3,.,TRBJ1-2,AIRGPGARGGYT
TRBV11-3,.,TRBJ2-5,ASSLSQQETQY
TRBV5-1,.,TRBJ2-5,ASSFNQGETQY
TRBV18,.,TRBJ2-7,ASSPPTGGGDEQY
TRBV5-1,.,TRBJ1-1,ASSPGLPNTEAF
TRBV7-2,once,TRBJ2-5,ASSFRTSGLQETQY
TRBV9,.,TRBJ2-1,ASSARIAGYNEQF
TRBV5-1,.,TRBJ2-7,ASSLGLTYEQY
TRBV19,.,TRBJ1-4,ASSIYRGEKLF
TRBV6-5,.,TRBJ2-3,ASSSTGTGKDTQY
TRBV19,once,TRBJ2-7,ASSIQGIPYEQY
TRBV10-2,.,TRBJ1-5,ASSILKGDGFQPQH
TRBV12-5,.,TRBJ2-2,ASGLVLGGRPAGELF
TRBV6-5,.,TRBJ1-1,ASSYSSTGGNTEAF
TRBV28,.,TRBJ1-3,ASSSAGSGNTIY
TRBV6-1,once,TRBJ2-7,ASTLPRLAGDEQY
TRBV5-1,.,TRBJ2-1,ASSAGTGNNEQF
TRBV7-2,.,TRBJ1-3,ASSPFKGSGNTIY
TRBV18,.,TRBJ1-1,ASSPYRDRVGDEVMNTEAF
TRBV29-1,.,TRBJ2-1,SVPTSGSYNEQF
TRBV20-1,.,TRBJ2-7,SGRGPYEQY
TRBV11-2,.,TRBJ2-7,ASSSRHGDYEQY
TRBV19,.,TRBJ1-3,ASSIWAGASGNTIY
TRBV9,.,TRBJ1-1,ASSVRPVVNTEAF
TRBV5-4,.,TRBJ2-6,ASSLGGGLSGANVLT
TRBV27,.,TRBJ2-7,ASSAFPDYYEQY
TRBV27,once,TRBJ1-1,ASSFDARGSTEAF
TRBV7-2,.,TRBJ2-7,ASSFLLDPNEQY
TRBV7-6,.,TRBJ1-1,ASSVGFGASTEAF
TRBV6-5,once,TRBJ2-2,ASSNRAGELF
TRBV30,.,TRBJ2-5,AWQQETQY
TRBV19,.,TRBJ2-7,ASSSRWREGPFYEQY
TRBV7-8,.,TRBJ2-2,ASSLFGSGNTGELF
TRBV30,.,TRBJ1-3,AWSLQVSSGNTIY
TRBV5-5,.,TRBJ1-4,ASSLVGNEKLF
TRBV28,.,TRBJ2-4,ASSLRTSSNIQY